This TCR beta chain was recorded in a study of pediatric ulcerative colitis (dated by TCRdb to the late 2010s). Some background on the complete study: Of the ulcerative colitis patients, about 7 had pancolitis and two had left-sided colitis, and histology in every patient was consistent with ulcerative colitis. From 9 or 10 newly diagnosed, treatment-naive pediatric ulcerative colitis patients and a few non-IBD control children, paired blood and rectal samples were collected. Using the Pediatric Ulcerative Colitis Activity Index, a couple of patients were classed as having mild disease, four as having moderate disease and three as having acute severe colitis. Study-level results and caveats: Two rectal CDR3 clonotypes were found in every ulcerative colitis patient but in no control. Clonal overlap between a subject's own blood and rectum was significantly greater in ulcerative colitis patients than in controls, which suggests more T cell trafficking to inflamed tissue. Because repertoires were derived from total lymphocyte DNA, patterns in rare subsets such as regulatory T cells may not have been reflected. Blood-derived T cells may have been included in the rectal pinch biopsies, particularly in patients with overt colitis. Rectal repertoire features separated controls, mild-moderate and acute severe colitis patients; acute severe colitis showed reduced rectal diversity due to clonal expansions. Two patients' blood samples yielded substantially fewer templates for technical reasons and were excluded from blood-rectal overlap analysis. With only a few individuals, the healthy control group was small.

Through the immunoSEQ TRB Survey service, multiplex V and J primers were used to amplify rearranged CDR3 beta regions from genomic DNA. Survey-level sequencing depth of up to 500,000 reads per sample was used to keep depth equal across samples. The libraries were purified, combined into pools and sequenced with Illumina technology. In the paper's pipeline: Productive clonality, sample overlap, pairwise scatters, CDR3 beta length, V/D/J gene usage and productiveness were all assessed with the immunoSEQ online tools. Alongside Shannon and Simpson indices, calculated diversity was computed as the number of unique rearrangements divided by total templates, multiplied by 100. Principal component analysis was performed on Z-score normalized data with the R prcomp function and the ggbiplot package. Morisita's index was used to quantify the clonal overlap between blood and rectum within each subject. Sourced from immuneACCESS, this table was stored by TCRdb with only in-frame sequences that have V and J called. A share of the clones is absent; for the studies checked, an unresolved V gene accounts for under half, and the remainder has no known explanation. Clone size and the V and J calls come from that table; the DNA yielded D and trimming. The sample data list tens of thousands of clones, and about 80% of these were observed just once. Clones ranked in the top ten supply roughly 0.7% of the sample.

During colonoscopy, one to two pinch biopsies were obtained from the rectum for research purposes. No immunosuppressive medication had been given to the ulcerative colitis patients before the diagnostic colonoscopy. Before DNA isolation, rectal biopsies were subjected to proteinase K digestion. The Wizard kit (Promega) was used to extract genomic DNA from the blood and intestinal samples. Of note for this clone: The target of this receptor is not known. No clone much larger than this one lies a single base away; base qualities are absent.

A distance of 12 bases separates the germline ends of V and J, which lose 4 bases and 5 bases respectively. The CDR3, from cysteine to phenylalanine, totals 13 residues. The kept DNA is CDR3 alone, 39 bases in frame from the first base. CDR1 and CDR2 were assigned from the germline V gene (reference sequence) as SGHNT and YYREEE. Sequencing was performed on gut tissue. This TCR was recovered from a boy aged 5-17 years with moderate ulcerative colitis. The V gene is TRBV5-4 and the J gene is TRBJ2-5; 6 matching bases give a weak D call of TRBD2. The DNA is as follows: TGTGCCAGCAGCCCCCGACTAGACGAGACCCAGTACTTC. This sequence encodes CASSPRLDETQYF.